This T cell receptor (beta chain) appears in the sequencing data of a study of CD8+CD57+ T cells in acquired aplastic anemia. The template used for profiling TCR beta VDJ and CDR3 was genomic DNA. TCRdb processed the reads anew with MiXCR; each CDR3 protein has one entry. The sample has 450,000 to 600,000 distinct CDR3 sequences, around 30% seen once. V shed 0 bases, J shed 5 bases, and the junction held 3 bases outside the gene matches. Per germline, CDR1 WSHSY and CDR2 SAAADI. The CDR3 runs 14 residues. Patients selected for sequencing had displayed CD8+CD57+ cell expansion by flow cytometry. The patients, all of them, had severe acquired aplastic anemia. A remark on this clonotype: The target antigen is unknown.

Study-wide results and limits: Patients and controls turned out to have roughly 31 CD8+ CDR3 sequences in common.

The sequence derives from a human donor with aplastic anemia. The sample consisted of sorted CD4+, CD8+, or CD8+CD57+ T cells (not recorded which) from PBMCs. The chain is built from TRBV10-2 and TRBJ2-5, with TRBD2 matching 7 bases. DNA of the CDR3: TGCGCCAGCAGTGAGTCGATGGGGGGGGAGACCCAGTACTTC. As protein: CASSESMGGETQYF.